This T cell receptor (beta chain) was identified in a study of shared clonotypes between healthy human individuals. Study details: With ages of 18 to 49, the donors were a couple of women and three men. Three CD4 naive, three CD4 memory, two CD8 naive and one CD8 memory plate were used per donor.

Findings and limits, study-wide: It was anticipated that sequencing depth would influence how many clonotypes donors shared.

Of note for this clone: Its target is not known.

The sorted-subset replicate PCRs were given about 210 ng DNA, which is tens of thousands of T cell genomes. TCRdb's table, derived via immunoSEQ multiplex PCR, lists solely in-frame clones and lacks some. There are roughly 2 million clones in the sample; 90% to 96% occur only once, and approximately 0.13% lies in the top ten. Germline assignment: CDR1 MNHEY and CDR2 SVGAGI. The CDR3 is 15 residues long. V was clipped by 5 bases and J by 3 bases, with 13 bases between them. Sequencing was performed on naive CD4+ T cells sorted from blood. Noted subset: CD45RA+ positively selected. This sequence originates from a man younger than 35 in good health. The V and J genes are TRBV6-5 and TRBJ1-4, with D possibly being TRBD1 (5 bases). The CDR3 is CASSPPGRPNEKLFF. The CDR3 coding sequence is TGTGCCAGCAGTCCCCCAGGGAGGCCTAATGAAAAACTGTTTTTT.